Presented here are 14 T cell receptor beta chains from one specimen sequenced in a study of CD8+ T cells in alopecia areata. Sequencing used cDNA as its template, made by extracting RNA and reverse transcribing it. Profiled with immunoSEQ multiplex PCR; TCRdb holds only in-frame clones, not every one. The sample yields roughly 250,000 clones, roughly two thirds seen once. Sequenced material: CD4+ T cells sorted from blood, taken at week 0. Every receptor here comes from a human donor with alopecia areata.

The rearrangement uses TRBV12-5 and TRBJ2-2; D is tentatively TRBD1 or TRBD2 (5 bases each). The CDR3 runs 14 residues. Per germline, CDR1 LGHNT and CDR2 FRNRAP. V was trimmed by 3 bases and J by 6 bases, leaving 11 bases between them. CDR3 region: CASGFTGPSGELFF. The CDR3 nucleotides are TGTGCTAGTGGTTTTACGGGGCCATCCGGGGAGCTGTTTTTT.

The chain carries TRBV10-3 and TRBJ2-1; the D gene is possibly TRBD1 (5 bases). The ends were cut back, 10 bases at V and 10 bases at J, with 17 bases in the middle. Germline values: CDR1 ENHRY, CDR2 SYGVKD. The CDR3 totals 12 residues. CDR3 amino acids: CATGPRVGEQFF. In DNA form, the CDR3 reads TGTGCCACAGGACCCAGGGTAGGGGAGCAGTTCTTC.

V and J are TRBV6-5 and TRBJ1-5; D is unresolved. V lost 2 bases to trimming and J lost 6 bases, with 11 bases between them. This CDR3 has 14 amino acids. From germline, CDR1 is MNHEY and CDR2 SVGAGI. Here the CDR3 reads CASSYGRGIQPQHF. The CDR3, as DNA: TGTGCCAGCAGTTACGGACGGGGTATTCAGCCCCAGCATTTT.

The chain recombines TRBV5-1 with TRBJ2-5, with D possibly TRBD2 on 6 matching bases. The CDR3 has 11 residues. The V end lost 5 bases, the J end lost 5 bases, and 7 bases lay between the germline ends. CDR1 is SGHRS, CDR2 YFSETQ, per germline. CDR3 coding DNA: TGCGCCAGCAGGGAGGGGGAGACCCAGTACTTC. Its protein is CASREGETQYF.

The chain combines TRBV15 with TRBJ2-7; possibly TRBD1 for D (6 bases). CDR3 length: 13 residues. Trimming shortened V by 4 bases and J by 1 base, and 8 bases separated the two germline ends. Germline CDR1 reads LNHNV; CDR2 reads YYDKDF (reference sequence). The CDR3: CATSKDRSYEQYF. DNA for the CDR3: TGTGCCACCAGCAAAGACAGGTCCTACGAGCAGTACTTC.

This chain joins TRBV2 and TRBJ1-1; D uncertain. Germline V gives CDR1 SNHLY, CDR2 FYNNEI. The CDR3 spans 15 residues. The V end lost 1 base, the J end lost 6 bases, and 15 bases lay between the germline ends. The CDR3 bases are TGTGCCAGCAGTGAAGATCGCAGTGGAGTCTCTGAAGCTTTCTTT. This codes for CASSEDRSGVSEAFF.

The chain joins TRBV5-4 to TRBJ2-1, with 8 bases fitting TRBD2. In germline, CDR1 is SGHNT, CDR2 YYREEE (reference sequence). The V and J ends lost 4 bases and 5 bases, in that order; junction bases with no gene match: 11. The CDR3 is 16 amino acids. In DNA form, the CDR3 reads TGTGCCAGCAGCCCGGGGGGGACTCGACTGAACAATGAGCAGTTCTTC. Its protein is CASSPGGTRLNNEQFF. Filled out from reference TRBV5-4 and TRBJ2-1, the complete variable domain reads ETGVTQSPTHLIKTRGQQVTLRCSSQSGHNTVSWYQQALGQGPQFIFQYYREEENGRGNFPPRFSGLQFPNYSSELNVNALELDDSALYLCASSPGGTRLNNEQFFGPGTRLTVL.

The CDR3 sequence: CASSLGDAWGEQYF. As DNA, the CDR3 is TGTGCCAGCAGCTTGGGGGACGCGTGGGGCGAGCAGTACTTC. The J gene is TRBJ2-7, the V gene TRBV7-9; perhaps D is TRBD1 or TRBD2 (5 bases each). CDR1 is SEHNR, CDR2 FQNEAQ, per germline (reference sequence). The CDR3 contains 14 residues. With 3 bases removed from V and 6 bases from J, the gap between germline ends came to 15 bases. The entire variable domain, with the rest obtained from reference TRBV7-9 and TRBJ2-7, is as follows: DTGVSQNPRHKITKRGQNVTFRCDPISEHNRLYWYRQTLGQGPEFLTYFQNEAQLEKSRLLSDRFSAERPKGSFSTLEIQRTEQGDSAMYLCASSLGDAWGEQYFGPGTRLTVT.

The chain recombines TRBV5-6 with TRBJ2-7, with D perhaps being TRBD1 or TRBD2 (5 bases each). V lost 5 bases, J lost 3 bases, and 12 bases lay in between. Germline-derived CDR1 and CDR2 are SGHDT and YYEEEE. The CDR3 runs 13 residues. The CDR3: CASSPWGFYEQYF. The CDR3 nucleotides are TGTGCCAGCAGTCCCTGGGGGTTCTACGAGCAGTACTTC. Full variable domain (outside the CDR3, taken from reference TRBV5-6 and TRBJ2-7): DAGVTQSPTHLIKTRGQQVTLRCSPKSGHDTVSWYQQALGQGPQFIFQYYEEEERQRGNFPDRFSGHQFPNYSSELNVNALLLGDSALYLCASSPWGFYEQYFGPGTRLTVT.

This clone has more than one count but fewer than ten. The CDR3 loop is CASSLWGGTEQYF. The CDR3 DNA sequence: TGTGCCAGCAGTTTATGGGGAGGGACCGAGCAGTACTTC. The chain uses TRBV27 and TRBJ2-7; TRBD2 matches 7 bases. Germline CDR1 reads MNHEY; CDR2 reads SMNVEV (reference sequence). The V gene end was trimmed by 1 base and the J gene end by 6 bases; junction bases not matched to a gene: 3. The CDR3 length is 13 residues.

A few counts support this clone. The CDR3 region has the DNA TGCAGCGTTGGGGAGGGACTAGCGGCAAGTGAGCAGTTCTTC. It encodes CSVGEGLAASEQFF. The gene calls are TRBV29-1 and TRBJ2-1, with TRBD2 matching over 11 bases. CDR1 is SQVTM, CDR2 ANQGSEA, per germline. The CDR3 has 14 residues. V dropped 4 bases and J dropped 9; count of bases not matched to a gene: 8.

The chain carries TRBV7-9 and TRBJ2-7; D not certain. This CDR3 has 12 amino acids. Deletions cut 5 bases from V and 6 bases from J, with 11 bases between. Germline loops: CDR1 SEHNR, CDR2 FQNEAQ (reference sequence). CDR3 protein: CASSPDMAEQYF. The CDR3 DNA reads TGTGCCAGCAGCCCCGACATGGCCGAGCAGTACTTC.

V gene TRBV29-1 combines with J gene TRBJ1-6, with D hard to call. This CDR3 is 11 amino acids long. The germline V gene encodes CDR1 SQVTM and CDR2 ANQGSEA. The CDR3 loop reads CKRNLSSPLHF. Written as DNA, the CDR3 is TGCAAGCGAAACCTTTCTTCACCCCTCCACTTT.

This sequence joins TRBV29-1 and TRBJ2-2, with 10 bases identical to TRBD1. Germline trimming cut 1 base from V and 4 bases from J; bases unmatched to any gene: 6. Germline V CDR1 and CDR2: SQVTM, ANQGSEA. The CDR3 covers 16 residues. CDR3: CSVEGLGQGFTGELFF. DNA for the CDR3: TGCAGCGTTGAAGGGTTGGGACAGGGGTTCACCGGGGAGCTGTTTTTT.